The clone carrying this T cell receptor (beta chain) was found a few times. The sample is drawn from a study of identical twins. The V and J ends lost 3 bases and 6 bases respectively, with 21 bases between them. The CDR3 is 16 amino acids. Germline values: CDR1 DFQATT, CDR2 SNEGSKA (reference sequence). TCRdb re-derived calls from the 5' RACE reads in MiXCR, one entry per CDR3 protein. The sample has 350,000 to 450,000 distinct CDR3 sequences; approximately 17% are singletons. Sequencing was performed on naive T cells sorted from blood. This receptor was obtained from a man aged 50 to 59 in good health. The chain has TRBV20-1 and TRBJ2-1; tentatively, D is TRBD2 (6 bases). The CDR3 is CSASSRAGGGINEQFF. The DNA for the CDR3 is TGCAGTGCTAGCTCCCGAGCGGGTGGTGGGATCAATGAGCAGTTCTTC.